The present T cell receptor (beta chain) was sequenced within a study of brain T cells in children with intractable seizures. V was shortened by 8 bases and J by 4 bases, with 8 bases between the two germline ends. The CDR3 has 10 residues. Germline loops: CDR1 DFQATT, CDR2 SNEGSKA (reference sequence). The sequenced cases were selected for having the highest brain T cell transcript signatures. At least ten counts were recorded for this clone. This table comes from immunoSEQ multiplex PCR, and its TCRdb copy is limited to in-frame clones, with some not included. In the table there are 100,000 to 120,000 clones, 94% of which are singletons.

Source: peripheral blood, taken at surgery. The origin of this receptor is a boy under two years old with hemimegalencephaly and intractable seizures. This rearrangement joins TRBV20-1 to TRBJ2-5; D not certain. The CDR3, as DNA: TGCAGTACCGGTTTAGAGACCCAGTACTTC. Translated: CSTGLETQYF.